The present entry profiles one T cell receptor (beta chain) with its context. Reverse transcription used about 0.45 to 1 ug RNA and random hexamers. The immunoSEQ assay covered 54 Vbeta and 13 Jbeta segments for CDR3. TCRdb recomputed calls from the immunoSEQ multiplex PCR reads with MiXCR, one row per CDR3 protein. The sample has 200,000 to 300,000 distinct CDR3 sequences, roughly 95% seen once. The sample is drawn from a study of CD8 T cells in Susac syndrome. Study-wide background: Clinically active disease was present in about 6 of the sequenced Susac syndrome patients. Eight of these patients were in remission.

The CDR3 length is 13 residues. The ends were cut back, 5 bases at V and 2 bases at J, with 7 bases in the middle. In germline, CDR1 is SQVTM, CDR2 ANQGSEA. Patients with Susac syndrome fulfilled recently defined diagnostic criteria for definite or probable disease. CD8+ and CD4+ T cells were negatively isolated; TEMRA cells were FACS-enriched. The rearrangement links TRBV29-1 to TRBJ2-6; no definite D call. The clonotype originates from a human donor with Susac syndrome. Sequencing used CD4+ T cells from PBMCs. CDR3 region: CSVLSAGANVLTF. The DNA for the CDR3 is TGCAGCGTTTTATCGGCTGGGGCCAACGTCCTGACTTTC.